This is a list of T cell receptor beta chains from one sample in a study of cytotoxic CD8 clonotypes in ibrutinib-treated CLL. The data were produced by immunoSEQ multiplex PCR, yet TCRdb's version contains in-frame clones alone and is incomplete. The sample has tens of thousands of clones; roughly 50% are singletons. This material consisted of PBMCs, taken at disease progression, from a patient treated with ibrutinib. The receptors come from a human donor with chronic lymphocytic leukemia. Each CDR3 is given with its conserved first and last residue. The order of the fields is V gene, clone size, D gene, J gene, CDR3 DNA, CDR3 protein. D genes are given only for firm matches. Clone size, where shown, is once, few, many, or a class for clones that have expanded.

V gene: TRBV7-9; clone size: .; D gene: .; J gene: TRBJ2-7; CDR3 DNA: TGTGCCAGCAGCTTAGGTGAAGGTTCTCCATTTGAGCAGTACTTC; CDR3 protein: CASSLGEGSPFEQYF
V gene: TRBV30; clone size: .; D gene: .; J gene: TRBJ1-4; CDR3 DNA: TGTGCCTGGATGCGGGGAGGTCCTGCAACTAATGAAAAACTGTTTTTT; CDR3 protein: CAWMRGGPATNEKLFF
V gene: TRBV6-5; clone size: .; D gene: .; J gene: TRBJ2-1; CDR3 DNA: TGTGCCAGCAGTTACTCGAGAGCCAACTCCTACAATGAGCAGTTCTTC; CDR3 protein: CASSYSRANSYNEQFF
V gene: TRBV5-1; clone size: .; D gene: .; J gene: TRBJ2-2; CDR3 DNA: TGCGCCAGCCGGCCAGGAACCGGGGAGCTGTTTTTT; CDR3 protein: CASRPGTGELFF
V gene: TRBV7-6; clone size: .; D gene: .; J gene: TRBJ2-7; CDR3 DNA: TGTGCCAGCAGCTTAAGCACAGACTACGAGCAGTACTTC; CDR3 protein: CASSLSTDYEQYF
V gene: TRBV7-9; clone size: .; D gene: TRBD2; J gene: TRBJ2-5; CDR3 DNA: TGTGCCAGCAGCCACGGACTAGCGGGGGAGACCCAGTACTTC; CDR3 protein: CASSHGLAGETQYF
V gene: TRBV4-1; clone size: .; D gene: .; J gene: TRBJ1-5; CDR3 DNA: TGCGCCAGCAGCCAAGGGACTGTCAATCAGCCCCAGCATTTT; CDR3 protein: CASSQGTVNQPQHF
V gene: TRBV4-1; clone size: .; D gene: TRBD2; J gene: TRBJ2-2; CDR3 DNA: TGCGCCAGCAGCCAGAGACTAGCGGACACCGGGGAGCTGTTTTTT; CDR3 protein: CASSQRLADTGELFF
V gene: TRBV10-1; clone size: .; D gene: TRBD2; J gene: TRBJ2-5; CDR3 DNA: TGCGCCAGCAGTGAGAGACTAGCGATATACCAAGAGACCCAGTACTTC; CDR3 protein: CASSERLAIYQETQYF
V gene: TRBV7-9; clone size: .; D gene: .; J gene: TRBJ1-4; CDR3 DNA: TGTGCCAGCAGGGGGGTGGGCGGCGAAAAACTGTTTTTT; CDR3 protein: CASRGVGGEKLFF
V gene: TRBV18; clone size: .; D gene: .; J gene: TRBJ2-5; CDR3 DNA: TGTGCCAGCTCACCACCGACGGGGGCAGGGAGGGAGACCCAGTACTTC; CDR3 protein: CASSPPTGAGRETQYF
V gene: TRBV4-1; clone size: .; D gene: .; J gene: TRBJ2-7; CDR3 DNA: TGCGCCAGCAGCCAACCGGGACTCTACGAGCAGTACTTC; CDR3 protein: CASSQPGLYEQYF
V gene: TRBV7-3; clone size: .; D gene: .; J gene: TRBJ2-6; CDR3 DNA: TGTGCCAGCAGCCCCGAGGGCAGCTCTGGGGCCAACGTCCTGACTTTC; CDR3 protein: CASSPEGSSGANVLTF
V gene: TRBV2; clone size: few; D gene: .; J gene: TRBJ2-4; CDR3 DNA: TGTGCCAGCAGTCGGGACACGTACATTCAGTACTTC; CDR3 protein: CASSRDTYIQYF
V gene: TRBV14; clone size: .; D gene: .; J gene: TRBJ2-2; CDR3 DNA: TGTGCCAGCAGTGTGTTGGGCACCGGGGAGCTGTTTTTT; CDR3 protein: CASSVLGTGELFF
V gene: TRBV5-6; clone size: few; D gene: .; J gene: TRBJ2-7; CDR3 DNA: TGTGCCAGCAGCGCCGGGACCTACGAGCAGTACTTC; CDR3 protein: CASSAGTYEQYF
V gene: TRBV27; clone size: .; D gene: TRBD1; J gene: TRBJ2-7; CDR3 DNA: TGTGCCAGCAGTATGGGACAGGGAATGTACGAGCAGTACTTC; CDR3 protein: CASSMGQGMYEQYF
V gene: TRBV6-1; clone size: few; D gene: .; J gene: TRBJ2-2; CDR3 DNA: TGTGCCAGCAGATCGCAGGGCGGAACCGGGGAGCTGTTTTTT; CDR3 protein: CASRSQGGTGELFF
V gene: TRBV29-1; clone size: .; D gene: TRBD1; J gene: TRBJ1-2; CDR3 DNA: TGCAGCGTTGAAGATGGGAGCACAGCTATCGGAGGGGGCCTTTATGGCTACACCTTC; CDR3 protein: CSVEDGSTAIGGGLYGYTF
V gene: TRBV4-3; clone size: .; D gene: .; J gene: TRBJ1-3; CDR3 DNA: TGCGCCAGCAGCCAAGCACCCGGGGCTGGAAACACCATATATTTT; CDR3 protein: CASSQAPGAGNTIYF
V gene: TRBV30; clone size: .; D gene: .; J gene: TRBJ1-4; CDR3 DNA: TGTGCCTGGATTCCCCGGGGCCTTAATGAAAAACTGTTTTTT; CDR3 protein: CAWIPRGLNEKLFF
V gene: TRBV7-8; clone size: .; D gene: .; J gene: TRBJ2-1; CDR3 DNA: TGTGCCAGCAGCTCCCTGGGTGGTGAGCAGTTCTTC; CDR3 protein: CASSSLGGEQFF
V gene: TRBV18; clone size: .; D gene: .; J gene: TRBJ2-7; CDR3 DNA: TGTGCCAGCTCTCAGGGCTACGAGCAGTACTTC; CDR3 protein: CASSQGYEQYF
V gene: TRBV11-2; clone size: .; D gene: .; J gene: TRBJ2-3; CDR3 DNA: TGTGCCAGCAGCTTAGCACAAGATACGCAGTATTTT; CDR3 protein: CASSLAQDTQYF
V gene: TRBV19; clone size: few; D gene: .; J gene: TRBJ2-2; CDR3 DNA: TGTGCCAGTAGTATAGTCGGGGGTACCGGGGAGCTGTTTTTT; CDR3 protein: CASSIVGGTGELFF
V gene: TRBV7-6; clone size: once; D gene: TRBD1; J gene: TRBJ2-2; CDR3 DNA: TGTGCCAGCAGCTTCTTAGGGACAGGGACCACCGGGGAGCTGTTTTTT; CDR3 protein: CASSFLGTGTTGELFF
V gene: TRBV29-1; clone size: .; D gene: TRBD1; J gene: TRBJ1-2; CDR3 DNA: TGCAGCGTTGTACAGGGGGACAATGGCTACACCTTC; CDR3 protein: CSVVQGDNGYTF
V gene: TRBV14; clone size: .; D gene: .; J gene: TRBJ2-2; CDR3 DNA: TGTGCCAGCAGCCATGGAACCGGGGAGCTGTTTTTT; CDR3 protein: CASSHGTGELFF
V gene: TRBV6-5; clone size: .; D gene: .; J gene: TRBJ1-4; CDR3 DNA: TGTGCCAGCAGCTCGAATGGGGTGGGTGAAAAACTGTTTTTT; CDR3 protein: CASSSNGVGEKLFF
V gene: TRBV18; clone size: few; D gene: .; J gene: TRBJ1-5; CDR3 DNA: TGTGCCAGCTCACCAGGGGGAGGTAGTCAGCCCCAGCATTTT; CDR3 protein: CASSPGGGSQPQHF
V gene: TRBV30; clone size: .; D gene: .; J gene: TRBJ2-2; CDR3 DNA: TGTGCCTGGACCCGTGACTCATACACCGGGGAGCTGTTTTTT; CDR3 protein: CAWTRDSYTGELFF
V gene: TRBV7-9; clone size: .; D gene: TRBD1; J gene: TRBJ2-7; CDR3 DNA: TGTGCCAGCAGCGGGGGACAGCTGACCTACGAGCAGTACTTC; CDR3 protein: CASSGGQLTYEQYF
V gene: TRBV5-1; clone size: few; D gene: TRBD2; J gene: TRBJ2-7; CDR3 DNA: TGCGCCAGCAGCTTGGCGGGACTAGCAGGATCCTACGAGCAGTACTTC; CDR3 protein: CASSLAGLAGSYEQYF
V gene: TRBV30; clone size: few; D gene: TRBD1; J gene: TRBJ2-7; CDR3 DNA: TGTGCCTGGAGTGGGGACAGGGGGCTTTTCGAGCAGTACTTC; CDR3 protein: CAWSGDRGLFEQYF
V gene: TRBV7-2; clone size: .; D gene: .; J gene: TRBJ2-3; CDR3 DNA: TGTGCCAGCAGCTTAAGGGGGGTAGGTAGCAGCACAGATACGCAGTATTTT; CDR3 protein: CASSLRGVGSSTDTQYF
V gene: TRBV5-1; clone size: few; D gene: .; J gene: TRBJ2-5; CDR3 DNA: TGCGCCAGCAGCATCGGGCAGGAATATCAAGAGACCCAGTACTTC; CDR3 protein: CASSIGQEYQETQYF
V gene: TRBV5-1; clone size: .; D gene: .; J gene: TRBJ1-1; CDR3 DNA: TGCGCCAGCAGCTTGGAAAGGGCTGGGACTGAAGCTTTCTTT; CDR3 protein: CASSLERAGTEAFF
V gene: TRBV7-9; clone size: .; D gene: .; J gene: TRBJ1-1; CDR3 DNA: TGTGCCAGCACCCGAGGGTGGGTGAACACTGAAGCTTTCTTT; CDR3 protein: CASTRGWVNTEAFF
V gene: TRBV29-1; clone size: .; D gene: .; J gene: TRBJ1-2; CDR3 DNA: TGCAGCGATGACCAATCCCGAGGTTCCTACACCTTC; CDR3 protein: CSDDQSRGSYTF
V gene: TRBV9; clone size: few; D gene: TRBD2; J gene: TRBJ2-3; CDR3 DNA: TGTGCCAGCAGCGTAGTGCTAGCGGGCACAGATACGCAGTATTTT; CDR3 protein: CASSVVLAGTDTQYF
V gene: TRBV27; clone size: once; D gene: TRBD1; J gene: TRBJ2-5; CDR3 DNA: TGTGCCAGCAGTCCCCGGACAGGGTCAGCCGGGGAGACCCAGTACTTC; CDR3 protein: CASSPRTGSAGETQYF
V gene: TRBV6-5; clone size: .; D gene: TRBD1; J gene: TRBJ1-2; CDR3 DNA: TGTGCCAGCAGTTCTGTCTTCCGACAGGGGGATGGCTACACCTTC; CDR3 protein: CASSSVFRQGDGYTF
V gene: TRBV14; clone size: .; D gene: TRBD2; J gene: TRBJ2-1; CDR3 DNA: TGTGCCAGCAGCCCGCGGACTAGCGGGGCCAATGAGCAGTTCTTC; CDR3 protein: CASSPRTSGANEQFF
V gene: TRBV5-1; clone size: few; D gene: TRBD1; J gene: TRBJ2-7; CDR3 DNA: TGCGCCAGCAGCTCGACAGGGGAAGAGCAGTACTTC; CDR3 protein: CASSSTGEEQYF
V gene: TRBV5-1; clone size: .; D gene: .; J gene: TRBJ2-7; CDR3 DNA: TGCGCCAGCAGCCCCGGGGGTAGTAGATTGGCCTACGAGCAGTACTTC; CDR3 protein: CASSPGGSRLAYEQYF
V gene: TRBV5-1; clone size: .; D gene: .; J gene: TRBJ1-3; CDR3 DNA: TGCGCCAGCAGCTTGAATGCTGGAAACACCATATATTTT; CDR3 protein: CASSLNAGNTIYF
V gene: TRBV2; clone size: .; D gene: .; J gene: TRBJ1-1; CDR3 DNA: TGTGCCGCGGGTCAACATATAACTGAAGCTTTCTTT; CDR3 protein: CAAGQHITEAFF